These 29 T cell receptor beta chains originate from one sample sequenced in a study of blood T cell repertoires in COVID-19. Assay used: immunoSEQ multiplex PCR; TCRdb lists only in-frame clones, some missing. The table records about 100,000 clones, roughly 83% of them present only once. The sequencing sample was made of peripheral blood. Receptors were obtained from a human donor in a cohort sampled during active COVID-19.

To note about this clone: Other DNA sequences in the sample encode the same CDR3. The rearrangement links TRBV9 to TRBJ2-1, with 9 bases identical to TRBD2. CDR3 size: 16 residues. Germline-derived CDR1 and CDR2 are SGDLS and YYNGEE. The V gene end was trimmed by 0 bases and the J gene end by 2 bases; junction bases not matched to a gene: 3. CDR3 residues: CASSVDPSGTYNEQFF. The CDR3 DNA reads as TGTGCCAGCAGCGTAGATCCTAGCGGGACCTACAATGAGCAGTTCTTC.

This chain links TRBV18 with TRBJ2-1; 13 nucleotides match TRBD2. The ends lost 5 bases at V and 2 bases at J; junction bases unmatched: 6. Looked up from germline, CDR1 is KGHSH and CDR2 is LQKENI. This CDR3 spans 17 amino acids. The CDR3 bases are TGTGCCAGCTCAACCCGACTAGCGGGGGGTCCCTACAATGAGCAGTTCTTC. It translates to CASSTRLAGGPYNEQFF.

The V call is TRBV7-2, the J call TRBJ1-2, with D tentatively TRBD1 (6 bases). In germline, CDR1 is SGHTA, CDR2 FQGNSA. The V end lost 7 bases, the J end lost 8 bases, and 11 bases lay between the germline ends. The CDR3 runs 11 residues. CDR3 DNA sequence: TGTGCCAGCACCAGAGGGGGAGGCTACACCTTC. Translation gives CASTRGGGYTF.

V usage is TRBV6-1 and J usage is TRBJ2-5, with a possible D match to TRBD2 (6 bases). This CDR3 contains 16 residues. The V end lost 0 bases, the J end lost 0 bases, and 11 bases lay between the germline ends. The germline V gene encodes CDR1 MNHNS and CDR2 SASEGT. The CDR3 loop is CASSEAEGSYQETQYF. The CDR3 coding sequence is TGTGCCAGCAGTGAAGCGGAGGGCTCCTACCAAGAGACCCAGTACTTC.

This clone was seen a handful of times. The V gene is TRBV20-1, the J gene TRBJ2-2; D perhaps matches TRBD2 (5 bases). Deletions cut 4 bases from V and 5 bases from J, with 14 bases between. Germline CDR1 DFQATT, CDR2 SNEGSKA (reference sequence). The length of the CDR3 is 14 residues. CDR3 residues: CSANDPGVTGELFF. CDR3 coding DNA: TGCAGTGCTAATGACCCCGGGGTGACCGGGGAGCTGTTTTTT.

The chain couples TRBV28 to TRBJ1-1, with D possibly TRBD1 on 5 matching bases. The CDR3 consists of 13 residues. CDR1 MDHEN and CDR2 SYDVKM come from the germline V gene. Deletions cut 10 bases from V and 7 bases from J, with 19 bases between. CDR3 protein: CATGGPGRFEAFF. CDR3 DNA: TGTGCCACCGGGGGACCAGGGAGATTTGAAGCTTTCTTT.

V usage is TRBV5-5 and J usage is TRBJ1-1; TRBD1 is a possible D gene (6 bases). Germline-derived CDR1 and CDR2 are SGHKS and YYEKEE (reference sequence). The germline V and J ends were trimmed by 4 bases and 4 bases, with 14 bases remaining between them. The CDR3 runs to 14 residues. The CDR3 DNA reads TGTGCCAGCAGCCAAGGGACAATCGGCACTGAAGCTTTCTTT. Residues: CASSQGTIGTEAFF. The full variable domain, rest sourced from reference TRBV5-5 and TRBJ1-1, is DAGVTQSPTHLIKTRGQQVTLRCSPISGHKSVSWYQQVLGQGPQFIFQYYEKEERGRGNFPDRFSARQFPNYSSELNVNALLLGDSALYLCASSQGTIGTEAFFGQGTRLTVV.

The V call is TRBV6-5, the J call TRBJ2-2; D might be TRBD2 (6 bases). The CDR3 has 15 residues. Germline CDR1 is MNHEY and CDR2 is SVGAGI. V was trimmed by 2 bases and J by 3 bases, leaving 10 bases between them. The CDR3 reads CASSYGGLDTGELFF. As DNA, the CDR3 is TGTGCCAGCAGTTACGGAGGGTTGGACACCGGGGAGCTGTTTTTT.

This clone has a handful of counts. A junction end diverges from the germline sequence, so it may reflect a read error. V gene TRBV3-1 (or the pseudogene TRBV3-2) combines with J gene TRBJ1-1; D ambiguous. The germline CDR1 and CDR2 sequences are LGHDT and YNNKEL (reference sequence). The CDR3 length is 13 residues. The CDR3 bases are TGTGCCAGCAGCCCCCCTATGAAGACTGAAGCTTTCTTT. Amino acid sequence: CASSPPMKTEAFF.

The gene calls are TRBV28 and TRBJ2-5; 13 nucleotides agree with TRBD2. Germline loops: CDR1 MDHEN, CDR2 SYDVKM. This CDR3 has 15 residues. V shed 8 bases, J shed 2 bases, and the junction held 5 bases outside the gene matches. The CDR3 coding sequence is TGTGCCAGCCGCGGACTAGCGGGAGCTCAAGAGACCCAGTACTTC. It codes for CASRGLAGAQETQYF.

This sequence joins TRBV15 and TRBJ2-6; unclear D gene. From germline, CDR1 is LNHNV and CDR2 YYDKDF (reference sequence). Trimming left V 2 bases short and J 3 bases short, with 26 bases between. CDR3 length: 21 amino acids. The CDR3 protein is CATSRHGLVTAVGGGANVLTF. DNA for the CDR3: TGTGCCACCAGCAGACATGGGTTGGTCACCGCGGTAGGTGGTGGGGCCAACGTCCTGACTTTC.

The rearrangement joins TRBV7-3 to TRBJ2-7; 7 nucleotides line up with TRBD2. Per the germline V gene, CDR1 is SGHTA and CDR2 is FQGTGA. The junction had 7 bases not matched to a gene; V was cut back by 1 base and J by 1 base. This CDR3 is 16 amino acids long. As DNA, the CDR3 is TGTGCCAGCAGCTTAATGGGGGGGGACGGATCCTACGAGCAGTACTTC. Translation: CASSLMGGDGSYEQYF.

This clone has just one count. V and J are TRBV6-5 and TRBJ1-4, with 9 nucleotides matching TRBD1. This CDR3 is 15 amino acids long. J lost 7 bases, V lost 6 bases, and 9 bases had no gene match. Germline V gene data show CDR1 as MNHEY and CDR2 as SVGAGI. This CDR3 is CASRGGTGPSEKLFF. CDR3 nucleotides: TGTGCCAGCAGGGGAGGGACAGGGCCGAGTGAAAAACTGTTTTTT.

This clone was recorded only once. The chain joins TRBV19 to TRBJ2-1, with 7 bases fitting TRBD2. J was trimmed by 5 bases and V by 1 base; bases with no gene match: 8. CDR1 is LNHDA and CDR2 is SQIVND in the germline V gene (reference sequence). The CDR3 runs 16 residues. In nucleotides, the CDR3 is TGTGCCAGTAGTATAGGGGGGGGACTGGGAGACAATGAGCAGTTCTTC. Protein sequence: CASSIGGGLGDNEQFF.

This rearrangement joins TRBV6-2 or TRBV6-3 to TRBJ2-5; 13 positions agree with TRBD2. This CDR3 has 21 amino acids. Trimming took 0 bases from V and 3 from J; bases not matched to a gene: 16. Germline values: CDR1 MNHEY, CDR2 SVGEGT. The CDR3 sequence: CASSYSAGLAGQPALKETQYF. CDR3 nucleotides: TGTGCCAGCAGTTACTCAGCGGGACTAGCGGGGCAGCCAGCTCTGAAAGAGACCCAGTACTTC.

In DNA, the CDR3 is TGTGCCAGTAGGGACCCGGGAGGGCCCTCGGGCCAAGAGACCCAGTACTTC. Protein product: CASRDPGGPSGQETQYF. This chain connects TRBV19 to TRBJ2-5; 8 positions match TRBD2. The CDR3 runs to 17 residues. With V trimmed by 6 bases and J by 1 base, 13 bases remained unmatched. Germline-derived CDR1 and CDR2 are LNHDA and SQIVND (reference sequence).

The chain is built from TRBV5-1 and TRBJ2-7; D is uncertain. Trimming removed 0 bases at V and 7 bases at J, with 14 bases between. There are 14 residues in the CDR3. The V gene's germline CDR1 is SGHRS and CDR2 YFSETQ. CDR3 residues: CASSLAPQAQEQYF. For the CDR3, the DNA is TGCGCCAGCAGCTTGGCCCCGCAGGCGCAAGAGCAGTACTTC. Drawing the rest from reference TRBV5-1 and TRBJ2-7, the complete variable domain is KAGVTQTPRYLIKTRGQQVTLSCSPISGHRSVSWYQQTPGQGLQFLFEYFSETQRNKGNFPGRFSGRQFSNSRSEMNVSTLELGDSALYLCASSLAPQAQEQYFGPGTRLTVT.

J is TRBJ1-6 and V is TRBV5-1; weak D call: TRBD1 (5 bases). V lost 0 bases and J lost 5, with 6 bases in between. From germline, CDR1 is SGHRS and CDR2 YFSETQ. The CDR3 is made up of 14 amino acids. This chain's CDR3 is CASSLAGNNSPLHF. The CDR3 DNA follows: TGCGCCAGCAGCTTGGCAGGGAATAATTCACCCCTCCACTTT.

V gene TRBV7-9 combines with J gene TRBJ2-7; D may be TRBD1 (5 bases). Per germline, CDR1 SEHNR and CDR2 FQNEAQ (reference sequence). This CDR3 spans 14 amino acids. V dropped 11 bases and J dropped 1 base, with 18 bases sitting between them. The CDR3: CAGGPTEISYEQYF. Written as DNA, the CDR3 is TGTGCCGGTGGGCCGACAGAAATTTCCTACGAGCAGTACTTC. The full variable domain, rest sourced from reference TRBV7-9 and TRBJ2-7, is DTGVSQNPRHKITKRGQNVTFRCDPISEHNRLYWYRQTLGQGPEFLTYFQNEAQLEKSRLLSDRFSAERPKGSFSTLEIQRTEQGDSAMYLCAGGPTEISYEQYFGPGTRLTVT.

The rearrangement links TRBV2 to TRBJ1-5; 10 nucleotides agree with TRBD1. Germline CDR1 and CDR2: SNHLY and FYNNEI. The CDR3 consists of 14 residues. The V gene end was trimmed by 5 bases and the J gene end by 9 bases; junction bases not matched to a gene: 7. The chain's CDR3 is CASSIGQGGPPQHF. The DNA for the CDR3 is TGTGCCAGCAGTATTGGACAGGGGGGGCCGCCCCAGCATTTT.

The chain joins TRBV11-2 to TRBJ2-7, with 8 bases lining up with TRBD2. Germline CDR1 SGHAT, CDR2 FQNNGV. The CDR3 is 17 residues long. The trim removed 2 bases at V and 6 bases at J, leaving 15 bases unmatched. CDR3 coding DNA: TGTGCCAGCAGCTTATGGGAGGTCGGGAGGGCCGAGAGCGAGCAGTACTTC. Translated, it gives CASSLWEVGRAESEQYF.

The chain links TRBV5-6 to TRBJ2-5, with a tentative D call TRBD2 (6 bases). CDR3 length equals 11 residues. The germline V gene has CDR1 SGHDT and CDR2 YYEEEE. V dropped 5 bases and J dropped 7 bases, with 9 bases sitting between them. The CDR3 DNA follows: TGTGCCAGCAGATCAGCGGGGACCCAGTACTTC. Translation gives CASRSAGTQYF.

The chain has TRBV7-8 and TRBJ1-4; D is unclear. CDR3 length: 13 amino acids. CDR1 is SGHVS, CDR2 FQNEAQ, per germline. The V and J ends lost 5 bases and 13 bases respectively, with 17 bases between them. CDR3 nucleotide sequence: TGTGCCAGCAGCCCAGGACTGGACTCGGGACTGTTTTTT. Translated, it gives CASSPGLDSGLFF.

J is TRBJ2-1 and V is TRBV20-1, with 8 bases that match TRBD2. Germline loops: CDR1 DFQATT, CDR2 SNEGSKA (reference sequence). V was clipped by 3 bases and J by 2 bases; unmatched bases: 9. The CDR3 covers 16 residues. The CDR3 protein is CSASSGAGGPYNEQFF. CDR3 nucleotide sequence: TGCAGTGCTAGTTCTGGGGCGGGAGGTCCCTACAATGAGCAGTTCTTC.

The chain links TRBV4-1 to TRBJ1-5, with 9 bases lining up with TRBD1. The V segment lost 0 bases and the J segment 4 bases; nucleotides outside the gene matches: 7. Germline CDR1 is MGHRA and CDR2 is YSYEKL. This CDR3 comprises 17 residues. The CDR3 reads CASSQDIRQGGNQPQHF. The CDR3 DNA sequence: TGCGCCAGCAGCCAAGACATACGACAGGGGGGGAATCAGCCCCAGCATTTT.

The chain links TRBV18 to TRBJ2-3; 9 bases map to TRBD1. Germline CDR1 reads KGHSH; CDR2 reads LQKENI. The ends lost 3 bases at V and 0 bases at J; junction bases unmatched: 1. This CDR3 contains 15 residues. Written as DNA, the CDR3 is TGTGCCAGCTCACCCGACAGGGGGAGCACAGATACGCAGTATTTT. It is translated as CASSPDRGSTDTQYF.

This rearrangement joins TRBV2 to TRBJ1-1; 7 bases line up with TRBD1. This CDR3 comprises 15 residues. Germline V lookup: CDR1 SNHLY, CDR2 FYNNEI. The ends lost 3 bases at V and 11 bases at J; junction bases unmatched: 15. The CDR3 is CASSESRGLEGWAFF. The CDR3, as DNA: TGTGCCAGCAGTGAGTCAAGGGGGCTTGAGGGCTGGGCTTTCTTT.

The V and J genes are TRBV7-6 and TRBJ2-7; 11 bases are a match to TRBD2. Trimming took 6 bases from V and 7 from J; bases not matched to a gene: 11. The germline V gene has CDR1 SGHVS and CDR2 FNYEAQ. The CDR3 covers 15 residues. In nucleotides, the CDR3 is TGTGCCAGCAGTTTGATAGCGGGAGGGCCGGGAGAGCAGTACTTC. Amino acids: CASSLIAGGPGEQYF.

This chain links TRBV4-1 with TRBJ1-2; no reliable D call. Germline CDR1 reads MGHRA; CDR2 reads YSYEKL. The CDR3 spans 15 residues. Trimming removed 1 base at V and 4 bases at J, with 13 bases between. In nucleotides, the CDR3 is TGCGCCAGCAGCCAAGTTGCGTTACCGTCCTATGGCTACACCTTC. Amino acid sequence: CASSQVALPSYGYTF.